The 24 T cell receptor beta chains reported below all come from one sample, sequenced in a study of PD-1 blockade in classical Hodgkin lymphoma. The sample's time point: cycle 4 day 1 (C4D1), after five to seven weeks of nivolumab. All patients relapsed after autologous stem cell transplantation, and brentuximab vedotin exposure varied. Magnetic depletion of non-target cells from thawed PBMCs yielded purified CD8+ T cells. TCRdb's copy holds only in-frame clones and misses some; the assay was immunoSEQ multiplex PCR. The sample records about 20,000 clones, about 85% being singletons. The sequences come from CD8+ T cells from blood, collected before the fourth cycle of nivolumab. Receptor source: a human donor with classical Hodgkin lymphoma.

The chain joins TRBV28 to TRBJ2-1; 12 bases fit TRBD2. After removal of 2 bases from V and 3 bases from J, the junction contained 5 bases not matched to a gene. CDR1 and CDR2 from the germline V gene are MDHEN and SYDVKM. The CDR3 is made up of 17 amino acids. The CDR3 nucleotides are TGTGCCAGCAGTTTAGGCCGACTAGCGGGAGTCTACAATGAGCAGTTCTTC. Its translation: CASSLGRLAGVYNEQFF.

The chain is built from TRBV27 and TRBJ2-7; 9 bases are shared with TRBD1. Germline CDR1 MNHEY, CDR2 SMNVEV (reference sequence). Losses at the gene ends were 3 bases for V and 9 bases for J; bases not matched to a gene: 12. There are 15 residues in the CDR3. CDR3: CASSLAGTGPRGQYF. CDR3 bases: TGTGCCAGCAGTTTGGCCGGGACAGGGCCCAGGGGGCAGTACTTC.

This chain joins TRBV13 and TRBJ2-4, with TRBD1 identical over 8 bases. V trimming: 1 base; J trimming: 8 bases; junction bases outside the gene matches: 13. Germline loops: CDR1 PRHDT, CDR2 FYEKMQ (reference sequence). The CDR3 sequence is 17 residues long. The CDR3 nucleotides are TGTGCCAGCAGCTTAGTAACTGGAGGACAGGGTAGGCACATTCAGTACTTC. This gives the protein CASSLVTGGQGRHIQYF. Complete variable domain (other parts from reference TRBV13 and TRBJ2-4): AAGVIQSPRHLIKEKRETATLKCYPIPRHDTVYWYQQGPGQDPQFLISFYEKMQSDKGSIPDRFSAQQFSDYHSELNMSSLELGDSALYFCASSLVTGGQGRHIQYFGAGTRLSVL.

The CDR3 is CASSLSFTGVIYEQYF. The CDR3 nucleotides read TGTGCCAGCAGCTTGTCCTTCACGGGGGTGATCTACGAGCAGTACTTC. The chain is built from TRBV5-6 and TRBJ2-7, with D possibly matching TRBD2 (6 bases). Germline V gene data show CDR1 as SGHDT and CDR2 as YYEEEE. This CDR3 contains 16 residues. V gave up 1 base and J gave up 3 bases, with 17 bases separating them.

The chain is built from TRBV28 and TRBJ1-1; 7 bases match TRBD1. The CDR3 extends over 13 amino acids. Per germline, CDR1 MDHEN and CDR2 SYDVKM. V was pared by 6 bases and J by 6 bases, with 7 bases of the junction left unmatched. The CDR3 is CASRQTGAAEAFF. For the CDR3, the DNA is TGTGCCAGCAGACAAACAGGGGCGGCTGAAGCTTTCTTT.

The gene calls are TRBV28 and TRBJ2-7; 8 nucleotides align to TRBD1. There are 11 residues in the CDR3. V gave up 9 bases and J gave up 6 bases; unmatched junction bases: 4. Germline CDR1 and CDR2: MDHEN and SYDVKM. This CDR3 is CARDRGGEQYF. For the CDR3, the DNA is TGTGCCAGAGACAGGGGCGGCGAGCAGTACTTC.

The gene calls are TRBV6-1 and TRBJ2-7; perhaps TRBD1 as D (6 bases). Trimming shortened V by 3 bases and J by 3 bases, and 12 bases separated the two germline ends. This CDR3 comprises 14 residues. Germline CDR1 MNHNS, CDR2 SASEGT. CDR3 in DNA: TGTGCCAGCAGTGATTCGGACAGATACTACGAGCAGTACTTC. Translation gives CASSDSDRYYEQYF.

This chain links TRBV27 with TRBJ2-2, with a tentative D call TRBD2 (5 bases). The germline gives CDR1 MNHEY, CDR2 SMNVEV (reference sequence). V was clipped by 5 bases and J by 3 bases, with 16 bases between them. The CDR3 spans 16 residues. The CDR3: CASSSSARAYTGELFF. In DNA, the CDR3 is TGTGCCAGCAGTAGTAGCGCAAGAGCCTACACCGGGGAGCTGTTTTTT.

This chain uses TRBV11-1 with TRBJ2-1; D is possibly TRBD2 (6 bases). CDR3 size: 14 residues. CDR1 and CDR2 from the germline V gene are SGHAT and FQDESV (reference sequence). The germline V and J ends were trimmed by 3 bases and 4 bases, with 10 bases remaining between them. Here the CDR3 DNA reads TGTGCCAGCAGCTTCCAACGGGGGTACAATGAGCAGTTCTTC. This translates into CASSFQRGYNEQFF.

This clone was seen a handful of times. J is TRBJ1-2 and V is TRBV4-1, with D hard to call. V was pared by 1 base and J by 8 bases, with 11 bases between. Germline assignment: CDR1 MGHRA and CDR2 YSYEKL. This CDR3 has 13 residues. The CDR3 region has the DNA TGCGCCAGCAGCCAAGGTAGCTCGGAAGGCTACACCTTC. This translates into CASSQGSSEGYTF.

The chain links TRBV28 to TRBJ1-6, with 7 bases identical to TRBD1. V trimming: 5 bases; J trimming: 12 bases; junction bases outside the gene matches: 10. Germline CDR1 is MDHEN and CDR2 is SYDVKM. The CDR3 consists of 14 residues. The CDR3, as DNA: TGTGCCAGCAGTCCACAGGGGTCGGGTTTACCCCTCCACTTT. Its protein product is CASSPQGSGLPLHF.

The rearrangement links TRBV10-3 to TRBJ2-1; 13 bases line up with TRBD2. Germline V gives CDR1 ENHRY, CDR2 SYGVKD. This CDR3 has 16 amino acids. The V segment lost 7 bases and the J segment 6 bases; nucleotides outside the gene matches: 9. CDR3 DNA: TGTGCCATCACTGGTCCGGGACTAGCGGGATTCAATGAGCAGTTCTTC. Its translation: CAITGPGLAGFNEQFF.

The rearrangement uses TRBV7-2 and TRBJ2-3; no clear D gene. The V gene lost 3 bases and the J gene lost 3 bases, with 4 bases spanning the gap. Looked up from germline, CDR1 is SGHTA and CDR2 is FQGNSA. The CDR3 runs to 12 residues. The CDR3 bases are TGTGCCAGCAGCTTTGGTACAGATACGCAGTATTTT. Amino acids: CASSFGTDTQYF. Full variable domain (remainder filled in from reference TRBV7-2 and TRBJ2-3): GAGVSQSPSNKVTEKGKDVELRCDPISGHTALYWYRQSLGQGLEFLIYFQGNSAPDKSGLPSDRFSAERTGGSVSTLTIQRTQQEDSAVYLCASSFGTDTQYFGPGTRLTVL.

The chain uses TRBV27 and TRBJ2-2, with D possibly being TRBD2 (6 bases). V was clipped by 9 bases and J by 4 bases, with 12 bases between them. Germline CDR1 MNHEY, CDR2 SMNVEV (reference sequence). The length of the CDR3 is 13 residues. CDR3 protein: CARRMGGTGELFF. In nucleotides, the CDR3 is TGTGCCAGGAGGATGGGGGGCACCGGGGAGCTGTTTTTT.

The chain is built from TRBV28 and TRBJ2-7; 7 bases are shared with TRBD2. J gave up 0 bases and V 4 bases, and 12 bases lay outside the gene matches. CDR1 and CDR2 from the germline V gene are MDHEN and SYDVKM. This CDR3 is built from 17 residues. CDR3 nucleotides: TGTGCCAGCAGTTCCCAAAAACAAACTAGCGCCTCCTACGAGCAGTACTTC. It is translated as CASSSQKQTSASYEQYF.

This clone is termed medium-sized. The chain combines TRBV16 with TRBJ1-1; D call uncertain. The V gene's germline CDR1 is KGHSY and CDR2 FQNENV. The CDR3 consists of 12 residues. Trimming stripped 3 bases from V and 7 bases from J, with 9 bases between. Written as DNA, the CDR3 is TGTGCCAGCAGCCAGCAGTCGGATGAAGCTTTCTTT. Translating gives CASSQQSDEAFF.

This chain links TRBV2 with TRBJ2-2, with a possible D match to TRBD1 (6 bases). CDR1 is SNHLY and CDR2 is FYNNEI in the germline V gene. This CDR3 has 14 residues. Trimming shortened V by 6 bases and J by 3 bases, and 11 bases separated the two germline ends. CDR3: CASRPHRDTGELFF. The CDR3 bases are TGTGCCAGCAGGCCCCACAGGGACACCGGGGAGCTGTTTTTT.

The J gene is TRBJ2-3, the V gene TRBV30; TRBD2 matches 12 bases. The germline V gene has CDR1 GTSNPN and CDR2 SVGIG (reference sequence). The CDR3 is 15 residues long. Trimming took 5 bases from V and 1 from J; bases not matched to a gene: 4. CDR3 nucleotide sequence: TGTGCCTGGCAACTAGCGGGAGGACGCACAGATACGCAGTATTTT. Residues: CAWQLAGGRTDTQYF.

This clone has a single count. This sequence joins TRBV28 and TRBJ1-3; D not certain. The germline CDR1 and CDR2 sequences are MDHEN and SYDVKM. V was cut by 0 bases and J by 11 bases, with 11 bases left in between. This CDR3 is 13 amino acids long. The CDR3 loop reads CASSLWGNNPIYF. The CDR3 DNA reads as TGTGCCAGCAGTTTATGGGGGAACAACCCCATATATTTT.

The rearrangement uses TRBV21-1 and TRBJ2-4; the table's D call, TRBD2, has no DNA check behind it. TRBV21-1 is a known pseudogene. This CDR3 comprises 18 residues. CDR3 sequence reads: CASSKRGLKPIAKNIQYF. CDR3 sequence (DNA): TGTGCCAGCAGCAAACGGGGATTAAAGCCCATAGCCAAAAACATTCAGTACTTC.

The chain couples TRBV27 to TRBJ2-7; D is unresolved. The CDR3 extends over 14 amino acids. Trimming pared 6 bases from V and 5 bases from J, leaving 17 bases between. The germline gives CDR1 MNHEY, CDR2 SMNVEV (reference sequence). CDR3 sequence (DNA): TGTGCCAGCAGGTCGGGTGGTTTCCAGCACGAGCAGTACTTC. Its protein is CASRSGGFQHEQYF.

The chain links TRBV29-1 to TRBJ2-7; D is perhaps TRBD1 (5 bases). Looked up from germline, CDR1 is SQVTM and CDR2 is ANQGSEA. This CDR3 spans 12 amino acids. V was shortened by 1 base and J by 6 bases, with 10 bases between the two germline ends. DNA of the CDR3: TGCAGCGTTGAAGGGGCAGGGCGCGAGCAGTACTTC. Amino acid sequence: CSVEGAGREQYF.

The rearrangement links TRBV7-2 to TRBJ2-1; tentative D call: TRBD1 (6 bases). This CDR3 comprises 16 residues. Germline V CDR1 and CDR2: SGHTA, FQGNSA. The V and J ends lost 2 bases and 4 bases respectively, with 15 bases between them. The CDR3 here is CASSLSDGDKYNEQFF. The CDR3 DNA sequence: TGTGCCAGCAGCTTATCGGACGGGGACAAGTACAATGAGCAGTTCTTC.

This chain uses TRBV9 with TRBJ1-2; TRBD1 agrees at 10 bases. Germline V lookup: CDR1 SGDLS, CDR2 YYNGEE. The junction had 11 bases not matched to a gene; V was cut back by 4 bases and J by 8 bases. The CDR3 is 15 residues long. The CDR3 loop reads CASSPYPGTGEGYTF. CDR3 coding DNA: TGTGCCAGCAGCCCCTATCCCGGGACAGGGGAGGGCTACACCTTC.